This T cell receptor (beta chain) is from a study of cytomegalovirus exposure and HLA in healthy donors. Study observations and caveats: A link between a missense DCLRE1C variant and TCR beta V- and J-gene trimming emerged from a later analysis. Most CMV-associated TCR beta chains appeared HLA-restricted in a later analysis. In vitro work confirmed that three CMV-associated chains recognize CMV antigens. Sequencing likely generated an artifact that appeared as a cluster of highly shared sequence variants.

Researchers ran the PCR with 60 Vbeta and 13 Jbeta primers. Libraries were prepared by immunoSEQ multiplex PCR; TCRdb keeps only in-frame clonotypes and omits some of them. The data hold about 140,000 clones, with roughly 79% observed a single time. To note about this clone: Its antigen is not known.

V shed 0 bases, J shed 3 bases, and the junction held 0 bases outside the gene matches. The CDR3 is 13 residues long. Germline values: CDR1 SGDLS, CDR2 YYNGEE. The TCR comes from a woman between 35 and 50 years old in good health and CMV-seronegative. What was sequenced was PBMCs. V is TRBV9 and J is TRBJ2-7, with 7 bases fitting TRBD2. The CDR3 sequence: CASSVGGSYEQYF. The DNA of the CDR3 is TGTGCCAGCAGCGTAGGCGGGAGCTACGAGCAGTACTTC.